The 13 T cell receptor beta chains below all came from one sample that was sequenced in a study of T cell responses to AZD1222 COVID-19 vaccine. Libraries were prepared by immunoSEQ multiplex PCR; TCRdb keeps only in-frame clonotypes and omits some of them. The sample yields some 130,000 clones, roughly 85% seen once. This sample comprised peripheral blood, obtained 28 days after the second dose of the MenACWY control vaccine. The source is an adult who received the MenACWY meningococcal vaccine as a control.

V gene TRBV18 combines with J gene TRBJ2-1, with D possibly being TRBD2 (5 bases). Germline V lookup: CDR1 KGHSH, CDR2 LQKENI. V was clipped by 5 bases and J by 6 bases, with 17 bases between them. The CDR3 sequence is 15 residues long. The CDR3 DNA is TGTGCCAGCTCAGAGCAGGAGGTTGGGCGCAATGAGCAGTTCTTC. Its protein is CASSEQEVGRNEQFF.

DNA for the CDR3: TGCGCCAGCAGCTTGGCCCGCGGGGCGAACACTGAAGCTTTCTTT. Translation gives CASSLARGANTEAFF. V and J are TRBV5-1 and TRBJ1-1; D perhaps matches TRBD1 (5 bases). This CDR3 is built from 15 residues. V lost 0 bases and J lost 1, with 10 bases in between. Germline CDR1 SGHRS, CDR2 YFSETQ. The entire variable domain, with the rest obtained from reference TRBV5-1 and TRBJ1-1, is as follows: KAGVTQTPRYLIKTRGQQVTLSCSPISGHRSVSWYQQTPGQGLQFLFEYFSETQRNKGNFPGRFSGRQFSNSRSEMNVSTLELGDSALYLCASSLARGANTEAFFGQGTRLTVV.

This rearrangement joins TRBV5-6 to TRBJ1-1, with D unclear. V lost 4 bases to trimming and J lost 11 bases, with 18 bases between them. From germline, CDR1 is SGHDT and CDR2 YYEEEE. The CDR3 sequence is 13 residues long. CDR3 region: CASSPELYGFAFF. The CDR3 DNA is TGTGCCAGCAGCCCCGAGTTGTACGGGTTTGCTTTCTTT.

This clone was detected only a few times. This chain joins TRBV2 and TRBJ2-2; D remains ambiguous. V shed 5 bases and J shed 0 bases, with 7 bases lying between them. There are 14 residues in the CDR3. The germline gives CDR1 SNHLY, CDR2 FYNNEI. The CDR3 sequence: CASSLSANTGELFF. The CDR3 DNA reads TGTGCCAGCAGTCTTTCGGCGAACACCGGGGAGCTGTTTTTT.

The rearrangement links TRBV7-6 to TRBJ2-7, with D perhaps TRBD2 (6 bases). Trimming took 4 bases from V and 0 from J, leaving 13 bases between them. CDR1 SGHVS and CDR2 FNYEAQ come from the germline V gene. This CDR3 comprises 15 residues. The CDR3 is CASSSRGKSSYEQYF. The CDR3 bases are TGTGCCAGCAGCTCCCGCGGGAAGAGCTCCTACGAGCAGTACTTC.

The chain couples TRBV11-2 to TRBJ2-7; no clear D. The CDR3 length is 16 residues. Germline lookup yields CDR1 SGHAT and CDR2 FQNNGV. V lost 0 bases to trimming and J lost 0 bases, with 12 bases between them. The chain's CDR3 is CASSLDNPESSYEQYF. CDR3 nucleotide sequence: TGTGCCAGCAGCTTAGATAACCCAGAAAGCTCCTACGAGCAGTACTTC.

In this sample, this clone turned up a few times. The gene calls are TRBV7-9 and TRBJ2-1; D is perhaps TRBD1 (5 bases). V lost 5 bases and J lost 2, with 13 bases in between. Per germline, CDR1 SEHNR and CDR2 FQNEAQ (reference sequence). CDR3 length: 15 amino acids. The CDR3 DNA sequence: TGTGCCAGCAGCGAACAGGTCCCTACCTACAATGAGCAGTTCTTC. It specifies CASSEQVPTYNEQFF.

The rearrangement joins TRBV5-4 to TRBJ1-2; perhaps TRBD1 as D (6 bases). V lost 0 bases and J lost 6, with 9 bases in between. This CDR3 has 13 amino acids. The germline V gene has CDR1 SGHNT and CDR2 YYREEE (reference sequence). The CDR3 loop is CASSLAGVDGYTF. Here the CDR3 DNA reads TGTGCCAGCAGCTTGGCAGGGGTTGATGGCTACACCTTC. Complete variable domain (other parts from reference TRBV5-4 and TRBJ1-2): ETGVTQSPTHLIKTRGQQVTLRCSSQSGHNTVSWYQQALGQGPQFIFQYYREEENGRGNFPPRFSGLQFPNYSSELNVNALELDDSALYLCASSLAGVDGYTFGSGTRLTVV.

The V call is TRBV28, the J call TRBJ2-1, with a weak D call TRBD1 (5 bases). The CDR3 length is 14 residues. The germline V and J ends were trimmed by 3 bases and 9 bases, with 15 bases remaining between them. Germline CDR1 and CDR2: MDHEN and SYDVKM. CDR3 DNA sequence: TGTGCCAGCAGTTTGAGGTCAGGGTCAGGTGAGCAGTTCTTC. Translation: CASSLRSGSGEQFF.

CDR3 region: CASSPGGGLEGFF. As DNA, the CDR3 is TGTGCCAGCAGCCCCGGGGGGGGGCTTGAAGGGTTCTTC. J is TRBJ2-1 and V is TRBV5-4; 8 bases line up with TRBD2. The ends lost 4 bases at V and 15 bases at J; junction bases unmatched: 12. CDR3 length: 13 amino acids. The germline gives CDR1 SGHNT, CDR2 YYREEE (reference sequence).

The count of this clone is one. This rearrangement joins TRBV27 to TRBJ1-1; D perhaps matches TRBD1 (5 bases). V was shortened by 3 bases and J by 0 bases, with 11 bases between the two germline ends. Per germline, CDR1 MNHEY and CDR2 SMNVEV (reference sequence). This CDR3 has 15 amino acids. The CDR3 DNA is TGTGCCAGCAGTTTGGGGCCGACGGTGAACACTGAAGCTTTCTTT. Translating gives CASSLGPTVNTEAFF.

The chain employs TRBV5-1 and TRBJ1-2; D call uncertain. Trimming left V 3 bases short and J 7 bases short, with 10 bases between. Germline V gene data show CDR1 as SGHRS and CDR2 as YFSETQ. CDR3 length: 12 amino acids. The CDR3 bases are TGCGCCAGCAGCTCCCTCTGGGGTGGCTACACCTTC. Protein: CASSSLWGGYTF.

The chain couples TRBV3-1 (or the pseudogene TRBV3-2) to TRBJ1-3; the match to TRBD1 covers 7 bases. The CDR3 has 16 residues. Germline V lookup: CDR1 LGHDT, CDR2 YNNKEL (reference sequence). Trimming removed 1 base from V and 4 bases from J; junction bases left unmatched: 7. This CDR3 reads CASSQVRTGTGNTIYF. The CDR3 region has the DNA TGTGCCAGCAGCCAAGTCCGGACAGGAACAGGAAACACCATATATTTT.